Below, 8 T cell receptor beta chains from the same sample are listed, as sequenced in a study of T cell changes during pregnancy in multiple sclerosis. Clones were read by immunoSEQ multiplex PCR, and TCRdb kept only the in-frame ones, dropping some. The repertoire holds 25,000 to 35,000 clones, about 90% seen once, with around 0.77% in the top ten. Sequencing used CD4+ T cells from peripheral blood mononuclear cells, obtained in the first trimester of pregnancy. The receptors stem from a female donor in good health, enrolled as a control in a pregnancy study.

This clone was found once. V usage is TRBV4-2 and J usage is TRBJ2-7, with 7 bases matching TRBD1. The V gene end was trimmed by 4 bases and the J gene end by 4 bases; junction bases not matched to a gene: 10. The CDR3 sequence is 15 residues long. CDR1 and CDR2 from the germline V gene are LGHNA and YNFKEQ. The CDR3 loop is CASSPSSRQGYEQYF. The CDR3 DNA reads TGTGCCAGCAGCCCCTCCTCCCGACAGGGTTACGAGCAGTACTTC.

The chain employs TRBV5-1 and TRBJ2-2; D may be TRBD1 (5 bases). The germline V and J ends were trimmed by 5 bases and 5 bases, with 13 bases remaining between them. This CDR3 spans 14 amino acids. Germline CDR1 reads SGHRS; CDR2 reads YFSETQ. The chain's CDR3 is CASSPMAGTGELFF. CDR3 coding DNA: TGCGCCAGCAGTCCGATGGCAGGGACCGGGGAGCTGTTTTTT.

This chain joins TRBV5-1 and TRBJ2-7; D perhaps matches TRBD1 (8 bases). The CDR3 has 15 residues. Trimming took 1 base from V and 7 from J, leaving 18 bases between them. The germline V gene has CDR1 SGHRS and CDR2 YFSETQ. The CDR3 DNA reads TGCGCCAGCAGCTTGAGCGGGACAGGTGGGATGGAGCAGTACTTC. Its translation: CASSLSGTGGMEQYF.

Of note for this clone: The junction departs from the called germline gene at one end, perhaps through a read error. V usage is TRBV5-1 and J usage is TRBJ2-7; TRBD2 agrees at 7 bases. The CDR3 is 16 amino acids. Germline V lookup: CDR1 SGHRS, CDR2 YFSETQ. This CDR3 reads CASSWTGGLSSYGQYF. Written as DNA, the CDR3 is TGCGCCAGCAGCTGGACGGGGGGACTGAGCTCCTACGGGCAGTACTTC.

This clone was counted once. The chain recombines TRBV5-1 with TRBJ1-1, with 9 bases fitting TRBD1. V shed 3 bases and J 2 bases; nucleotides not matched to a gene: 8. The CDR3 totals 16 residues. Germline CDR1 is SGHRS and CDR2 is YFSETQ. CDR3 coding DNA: TGCGCCAGCAGCTCTTTAGACAGGGGGTATAACACTGAAGCTTTCTTT. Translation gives CASSSLDRGYNTEAFF.

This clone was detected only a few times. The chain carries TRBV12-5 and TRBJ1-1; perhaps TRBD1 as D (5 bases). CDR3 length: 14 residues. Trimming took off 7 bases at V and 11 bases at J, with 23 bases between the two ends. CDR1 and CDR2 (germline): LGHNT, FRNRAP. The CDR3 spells CASAPVAMGEDAFF. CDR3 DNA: TGTGCTAGTGCCCCCGTCGCGATGGGGGAGGATGCTTTCTTT.

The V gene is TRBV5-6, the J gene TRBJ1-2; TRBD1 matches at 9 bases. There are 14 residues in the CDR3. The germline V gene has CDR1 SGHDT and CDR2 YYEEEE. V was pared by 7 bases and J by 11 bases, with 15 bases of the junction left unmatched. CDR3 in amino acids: CASGQQGARVSYTF. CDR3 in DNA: TGTGCCAGCGGCCAACAGGGGGCGCGGGTATCATACACCTTC.

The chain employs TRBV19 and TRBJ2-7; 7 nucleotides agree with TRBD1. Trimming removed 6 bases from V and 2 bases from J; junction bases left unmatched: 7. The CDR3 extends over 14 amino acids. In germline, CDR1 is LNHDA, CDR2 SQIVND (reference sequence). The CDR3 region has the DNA TGTGCCAGTAGACGCCGGGACAGACCCTACGAGCAGTACTTC. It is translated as CASRRRDRPYEQYF.